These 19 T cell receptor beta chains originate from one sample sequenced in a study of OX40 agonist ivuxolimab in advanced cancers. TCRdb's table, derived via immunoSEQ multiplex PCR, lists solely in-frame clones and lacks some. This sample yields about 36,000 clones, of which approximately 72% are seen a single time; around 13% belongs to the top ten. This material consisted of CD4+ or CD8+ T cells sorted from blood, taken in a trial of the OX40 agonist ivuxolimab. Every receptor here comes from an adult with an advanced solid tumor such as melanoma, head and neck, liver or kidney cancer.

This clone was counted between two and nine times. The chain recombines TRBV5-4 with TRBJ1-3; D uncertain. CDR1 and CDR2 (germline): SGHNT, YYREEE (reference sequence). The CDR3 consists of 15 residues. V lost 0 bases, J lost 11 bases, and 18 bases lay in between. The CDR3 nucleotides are TGTGCCAGCAGCTTGGATAGGGCGAACACCTTCCCCATATATTTT. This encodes CASSLDRANTFPIYF.

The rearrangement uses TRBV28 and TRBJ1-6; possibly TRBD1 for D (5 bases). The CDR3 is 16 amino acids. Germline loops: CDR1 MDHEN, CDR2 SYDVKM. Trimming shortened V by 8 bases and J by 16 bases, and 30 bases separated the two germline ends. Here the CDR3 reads CASCYSGGTPSRLLHF. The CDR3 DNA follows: TGTGCCAGCTGCTACTCCGGGGGGACCCCCTCTAGGTTACTCCACTTT.

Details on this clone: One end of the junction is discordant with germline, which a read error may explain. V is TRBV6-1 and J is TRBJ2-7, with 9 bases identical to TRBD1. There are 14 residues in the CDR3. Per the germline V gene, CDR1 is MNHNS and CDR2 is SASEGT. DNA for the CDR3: TGTGCCAGCAATGAAAACAGGGGGCTCGGCGAGCAGTACTTC. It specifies CASNENRGLGEQYF.

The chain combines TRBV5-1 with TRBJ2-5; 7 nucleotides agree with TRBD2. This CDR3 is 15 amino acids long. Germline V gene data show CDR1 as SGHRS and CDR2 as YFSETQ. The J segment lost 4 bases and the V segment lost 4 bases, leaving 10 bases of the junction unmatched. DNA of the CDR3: TGCGCCAGCAGCCGCGGGCTAGCGGACGGAGAGACCCAGTACTTC. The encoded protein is CASSRGLADGETQYF.

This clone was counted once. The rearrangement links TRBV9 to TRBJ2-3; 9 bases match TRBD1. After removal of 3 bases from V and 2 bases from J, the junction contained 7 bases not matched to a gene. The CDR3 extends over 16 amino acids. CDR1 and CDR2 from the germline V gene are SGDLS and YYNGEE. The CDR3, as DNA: TGTGCCAGCAGCGCCCTGAGGGACAGGGCCACAGATACGCAGTATTTT. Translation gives CASSALRDRATDTQYF.

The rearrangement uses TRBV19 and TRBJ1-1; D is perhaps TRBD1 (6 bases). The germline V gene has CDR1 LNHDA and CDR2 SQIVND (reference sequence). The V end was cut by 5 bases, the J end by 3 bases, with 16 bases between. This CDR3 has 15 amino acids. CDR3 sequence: CASSPPPEGDTEAFF. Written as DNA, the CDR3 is TGTGCCAGTAGTCCGCCCCCCGAGGGGGACACTGAAGCTTTCTTT.

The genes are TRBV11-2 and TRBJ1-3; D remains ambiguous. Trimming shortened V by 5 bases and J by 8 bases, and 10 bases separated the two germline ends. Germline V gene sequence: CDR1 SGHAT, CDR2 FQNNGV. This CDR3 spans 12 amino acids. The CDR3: CASSPSRDTIYF. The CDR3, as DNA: TGTGCCAGCAGCCCCAGCAGAGACACCATATATTTT.

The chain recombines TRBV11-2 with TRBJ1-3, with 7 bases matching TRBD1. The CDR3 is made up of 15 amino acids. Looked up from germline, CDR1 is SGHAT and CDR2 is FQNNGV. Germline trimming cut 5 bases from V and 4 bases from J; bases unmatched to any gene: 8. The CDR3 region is CASSDRAGTGNTIYF. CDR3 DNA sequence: TGTGCCAGCAGCGACAGGGCAGGAACGGGAAACACCATATATTTT.

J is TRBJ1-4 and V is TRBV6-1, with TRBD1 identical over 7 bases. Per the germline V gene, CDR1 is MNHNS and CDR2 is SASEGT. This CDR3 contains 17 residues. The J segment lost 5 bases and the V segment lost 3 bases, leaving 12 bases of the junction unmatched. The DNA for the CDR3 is TGTGCCAGCAGTGACGAATTTTCTGGACAGGACAATGAAAAACTGTTTTTT. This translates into CASSDEFSGQDNEKLFF.

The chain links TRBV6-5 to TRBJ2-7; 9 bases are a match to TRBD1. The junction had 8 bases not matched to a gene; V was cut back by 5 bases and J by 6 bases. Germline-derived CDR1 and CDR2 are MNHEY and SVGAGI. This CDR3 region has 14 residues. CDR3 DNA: TGTGCCAGCAGTAGACGGACAGGGGAGGCCGAGCAGTACTTC. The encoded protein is CASSRRTGEAEQYF.

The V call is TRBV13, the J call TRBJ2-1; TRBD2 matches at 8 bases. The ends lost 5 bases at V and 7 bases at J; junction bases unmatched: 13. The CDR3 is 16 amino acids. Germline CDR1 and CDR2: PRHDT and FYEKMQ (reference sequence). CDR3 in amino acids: CASSRGGRYGVNEQFF. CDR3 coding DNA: TGTGCCAGCAGCCGGGGGGGCCGTTACGGGGTGAATGAGCAGTTCTTC.

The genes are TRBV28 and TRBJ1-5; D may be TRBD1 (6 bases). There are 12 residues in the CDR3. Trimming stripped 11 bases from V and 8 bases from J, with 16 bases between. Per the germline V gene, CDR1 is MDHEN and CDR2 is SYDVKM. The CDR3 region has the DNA TGTGCCGCTAGGGAGGGGGAAGAGCCCCAGCATTTT. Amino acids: CAAREGEEPQHF.

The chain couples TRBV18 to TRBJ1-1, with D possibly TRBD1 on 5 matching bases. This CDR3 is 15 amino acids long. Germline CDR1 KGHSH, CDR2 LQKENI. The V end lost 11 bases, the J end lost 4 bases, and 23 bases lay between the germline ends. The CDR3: CASRIGGPQGTEAFF. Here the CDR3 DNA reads TGTGCCTCGCGAATCGGAGGCCCTCAGGGCACTGAAGCTTTCTTT.

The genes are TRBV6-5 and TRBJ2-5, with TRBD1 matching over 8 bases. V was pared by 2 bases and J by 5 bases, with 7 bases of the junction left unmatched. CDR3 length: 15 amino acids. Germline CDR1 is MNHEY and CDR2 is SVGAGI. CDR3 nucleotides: TGTGCCAGCAGTTACACAGGGGGTTTGGTGGAGACCCAGTACTTC. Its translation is CASSYTGGLVETQYF.

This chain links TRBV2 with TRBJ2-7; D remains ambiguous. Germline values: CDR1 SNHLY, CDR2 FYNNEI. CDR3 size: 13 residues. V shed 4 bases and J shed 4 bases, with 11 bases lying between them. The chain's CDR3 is CASSADISYEQYF. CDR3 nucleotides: TGTGCCAGCAGTGCTGATATTTCGTACGAGCAGTACTTC. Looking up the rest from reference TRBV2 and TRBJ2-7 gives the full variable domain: EPEVTQTPSHQVTQMGQEVILRCVPISNHLYFYWYRQILGQKVEFLVSFYNNEISEKSEIFDDQFSVERPDGSNFTLKIRSTKLEDSAMYFCASSADISYEQYFGPGTRLTVT.

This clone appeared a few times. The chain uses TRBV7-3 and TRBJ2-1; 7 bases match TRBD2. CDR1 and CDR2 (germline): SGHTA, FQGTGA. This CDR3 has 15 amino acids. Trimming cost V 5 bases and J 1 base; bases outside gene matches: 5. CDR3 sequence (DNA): TGTGCCAGCAGCCCCTACGGGAGGTCCTACAATGAGCAGTTCTTC. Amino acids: CASSPYGRSYNEQFF. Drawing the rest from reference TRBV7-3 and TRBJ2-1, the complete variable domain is GAGVSQTPSNKVTEKGKYVELRCDPISGHTALYWYRQSLGQGPEFLIYFQGTGAADDSGLPNDRFFAVRPEGSVSTLKIQRTERGDSAVYLCASSPYGRSYNEQFFGPGTRLTVL.

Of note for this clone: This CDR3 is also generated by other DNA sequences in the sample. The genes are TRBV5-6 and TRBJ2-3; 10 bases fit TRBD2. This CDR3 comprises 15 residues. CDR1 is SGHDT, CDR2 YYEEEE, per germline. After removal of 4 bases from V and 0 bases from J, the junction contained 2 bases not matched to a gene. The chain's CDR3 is CASSLAGVSTDTQYF. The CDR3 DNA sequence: TGTGCCAGCAGCCTAGCGGGGGTAAGCACAGATACGCAGTATTTT.

As DNA, the CDR3 is TGTGCCAGTAGCTTACAAGGGGCGTTCGAGCCCCAGCATTTT. It translates to CASSLQGAFEPQHF. The rearrangement uses TRBV19 and TRBJ1-5, with a weak D call TRBD1 (5 bases). The CDR3 consists of 14 residues. Trimming removed 6 bases at V and 8 bases at J, with 17 bases between. Germline V CDR1 and CDR2: LNHDA, SQIVND (reference sequence).

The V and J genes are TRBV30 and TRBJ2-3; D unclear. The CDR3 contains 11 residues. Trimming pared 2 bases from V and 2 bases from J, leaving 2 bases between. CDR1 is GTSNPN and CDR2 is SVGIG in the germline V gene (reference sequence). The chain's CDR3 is CAWSFTDTQYF. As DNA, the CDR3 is TGTGCCTGGAGTTTCACAGATACGCAGTATTTT.